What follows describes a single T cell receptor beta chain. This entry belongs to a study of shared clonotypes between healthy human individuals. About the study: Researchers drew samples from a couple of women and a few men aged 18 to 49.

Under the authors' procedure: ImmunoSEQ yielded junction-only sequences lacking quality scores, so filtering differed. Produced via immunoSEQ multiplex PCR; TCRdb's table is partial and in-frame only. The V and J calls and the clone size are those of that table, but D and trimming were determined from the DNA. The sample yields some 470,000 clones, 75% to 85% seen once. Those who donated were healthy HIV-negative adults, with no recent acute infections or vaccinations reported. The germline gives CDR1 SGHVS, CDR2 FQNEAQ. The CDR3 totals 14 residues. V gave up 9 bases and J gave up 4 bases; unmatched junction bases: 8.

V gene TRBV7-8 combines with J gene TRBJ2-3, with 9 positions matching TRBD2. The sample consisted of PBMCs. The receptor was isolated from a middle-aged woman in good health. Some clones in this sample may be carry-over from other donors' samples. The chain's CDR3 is CASRRGGAPDTQYF. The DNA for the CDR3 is TGTGCCAGTAGGCGGGGGGGAGCCCCAGATACGCAGTATTTT.